This record covers a single T cell receptor (beta chain). The sample comes from a study of control samples from healthy donors and cancer patients. J gave up 6 bases and V 2 bases, and 17 bases lay outside the gene matches. The CDR3 loop spans 20 amino acids. The V gene's germline CDR1 is KGHSH and CDR2 LQKENI. The protocol was immunoSEQ multiplex PCR, while the TCRdb copy is restricted to in-frame clones and leaves out a portion. The data contain 40,000 to 55,000 clones, roughly 93% of them singletons. Source material: PBMCs. The TCR comes from a woman aged 45 to 65 with head and neck cancer. This chain connects TRBV18 to TRBJ2-1; 12 nucleotides agree with TRBD1. CDR3 bases: TGTGCCAGCTCACCAGTCCCGGGACAGGGGGCCCAGCTCCCGATCAATGAGCAGTTCTTC. Amino acid sequence: CASSPVPGQGAQLPINEQFF.